These 31 T cell receptor beta chains originate from one sample sequenced in a study of T-cell reconstitution after alpha-beta-depleted transplantation in children. Researchers prepared the TCRbeta library using unique molecular identifiers, the study reports. TCRdb independently ran MiXCR on the PCR reads; one entry per CDR3 protein. This sample yields 260,000 or so distinct CDR3 sequences, of which approximately 12% are seen a single time; around 2.5% belongs to the top ten. The sequences come from PBMCs from the stem cell graft donor, collected from the stem cell graft. All receptors derive from a human donor who donated a stem cell graft to a child with acute lymphoblastic leukemia.

The sample holds many counts of this clonotype. The chain employs TRBV6-2 or TRBV6-3 and TRBJ1-6; D uncertain. The germline V and J ends were trimmed by 5 bases and 9 bases, with 17 bases remaining between them. The length of the CDR3 is 15 residues. From germline, CDR1 is MNHEY and CDR2 SVGEGT. CDR3 nucleotide sequence: TGTGCCAGCAGTCAGCTGACGGTAGGAACTTCACCCCTCCACTTT. It codes for CASSQLTVGTSPLHF.

This clonotype was detected ten times or more. The V gene is TRBV7-2, the J gene TRBJ1-6; D is unclear. The CDR3 totals 15 residues. Germline V gives CDR1 SGHTA, CDR2 FQGNSA. Trimming removed 1 base at V and 6 bases at J, with 10 bases between. CDR3 nucleotides: TGTGCCAGCAGCTTAGTATGGAGTTCTAATTCACCCCTCCACTTT. Amino acid sequence: CASSLVWSSNSPLHF.

The chain couples TRBV7-6 to TRBJ2-1; TRBD2 aligns across 16 bases. Per germline, CDR1 SGHVS and CDR2 FNYEAQ. V was clipped by 5 bases and J by 10 bases; unmatched bases: 11. This CDR3 spans 17 amino acids. Here the CDR3 DNA reads TGTGCCAGCAGCATACAACCGGGACTAGCGGGAGGGGGCGAGCAGTTCTTC. The encoded protein is CASSIQPGLAGGGEQFF.

This clonotype was detected ten times or more. The chain carries TRBV6-1 and TRBJ2-3; 9 nucleotides line up with TRBD2. Germline V gene sequence: CDR1 MNHNS, CDR2 SASEGT. The CDR3 covers 12 residues. Trimming took 10 bases from V and 10 from J; bases not matched to a gene: 9. For the CDR3, the DNA is TGTGCCACCACGACTAGCGGCCTCCCGCAGTATTTT. It codes for CATTTSGLPQYF.

In this sample, this clonotype turned up many times. The V and J genes are TRBV7-9 and TRBJ2-5, with 7 bases identical to TRBD1. J was trimmed by 5 bases and V by 0 bases; bases with no gene match: 6. The germline V gene encodes CDR1 SEHNR and CDR2 FQNEAQ (reference sequence). The CDR3 sequence is 15 residues long. The CDR3 DNA reads as TGTGCCAGCAGCTTAGCTACAGGGGCCGGGGAGACCCAGTACTTC. Its protein is CASSLATGAGETQYF.

The gene calls are TRBV30 and TRBJ2-7; D perhaps matches TRBD1 (5 bases). This CDR3 is built from 15 residues. Germline-derived CDR1 and CDR2 are GTSNPN and SVGIG (reference sequence). Trimming stripped 0 bases from V and 2 bases from J, with 14 bases between. In DNA form, the CDR3 reads TGTGCCTGGAGTGTACAAGTTGCAGGGCCCTACGAGCAGTACTTC. Protein product: CAWSVQVAGPYEQYF.

Many counts were recorded for this clonotype. The CDR3, as DNA: TGTGCCAGCAGTGCCGGACCTTGGGACGAGCAGTACTTC. This codes for CASSAGPWDEQYF. V is TRBV6-2 or TRBV6-3 and J is TRBJ2-7; D gene ambiguous. Trimming left V 5 bases short and J 5 bases short, with 13 bases between. There are 13 residues in the CDR3. The germline gives CDR1 MNHEY, CDR2 SVGEGT.

This clonotype was seen ten or more times. The J gene is TRBJ2-1, the V gene TRBV2; 7 nucleotides line up with TRBD1. The germline CDR1 and CDR2 sequences are SNHLY and FYNNEI. The CDR3 loop spans 16 amino acids. V lost 7 bases, J lost 12 bases, and 21 bases stayed unmatched. Here the CDR3 DNA reads TGTGCCAGCACGTACCTGGGACAGCCCACCTACGCAGGGCAGTTCTTC. Translation gives CASTYLGQPTYAGQFF.

This clonotype showed up many times. The chain has TRBV27 and TRBJ2-2; D not resolved. Per the germline V gene, CDR1 is MNHEY and CDR2 is SMNVEV (reference sequence). Trimming pared 4 bases from V and 2 bases from J, leaving 14 bases between. The CDR3 is made up of 16 amino acids. The CDR3 loop is CASSYFGTVNTGELFF. The CDR3 coding sequence is TGTGCCAGCAGTTATTTTGGCACAGTAAACACCGGGGAGCTGTTTTTT.

In its sample, this clonotype was seen many times. This rearrangement joins TRBV27 to TRBJ2-1; 9 bases align to TRBD1. The germline V gene encodes CDR1 MNHEY and CDR2 SMNVEV (reference sequence). The J segment lost 4 bases and the V segment lost 5 bases, leaving 6 bases of the junction unmatched. CDR3 length: 15 amino acids. CDR3 sequence reads: CASSPRGQGYNEQFF. The CDR3 DNA follows: TGTGCCAGCAGTCCCAGGGGACAGGGATACAATGAGCAGTTCTTC.

This clonotype was seen repeatedly, ten times or more. V is TRBV20-1 and J is TRBJ2-3; TRBD2 agrees at 10 bases. Germline lookup yields CDR1 DFQATT and CDR2 SNEGSKA (reference sequence). This CDR3 is 15 amino acids long. After removal of 6 bases from V and 0 bases from J, the junction contained 6 bases not matched to a gene. The CDR3 spells CSAVKRGGSTDTQYF. CDR3 bases: TGCAGTGCGGTAAAGCGGGGGGGGAGCACAGATACGCAGTATTTT.

This clonotype was counted at least ten times. The chain employs TRBV28 and TRBJ1-5; perhaps TRBD1 as D (5 bases). This CDR3 comprises 17 residues. Trimming cost V 6 bases and J 6 bases, with 24 bases left between them. CDR1 and CDR2 (germline): MDHEN, SYDVKM. The CDR3 is CASSHRVYGRGGQPQHF. DNA of the CDR3: TGTGCCAGCAGCCACCGCGTGTACGGGAGGGGTGGTCAGCCCCAGCATTTT.

The table lists this clonotype with many counts. V is TRBV12-3 or TRBV12-4 and J is TRBJ2-7; possibly TRBD1 for D (6 bases). The length of the CDR3 is 12 residues. V was cut by 6 bases and J by 3 bases, with 9 bases left in between. Written as DNA, the CDR3 is TGTGCCAGCAGAGTAGGGGGCTACGAGCAGTACTTC. The encoded protein is CASRVGGYEQYF.

The sample holds many counts of this clonotype. This chain uses TRBV7-9 with TRBJ2-7, with 12 positions matching TRBD1. CDR3 length equals 18 residues. CDR1 and CDR2 (germline): SEHNR, FQNEAQ (reference sequence). V lost 1 base, J lost 4 bases, and 11 bases stayed unmatched. The CDR3 bases are TGTGCCAGCAGCTTAGTCGGGACAGGGGGCCTCCAATCGTACGAGCAGTACTTC. This encodes CASSLVGTGGLQSYEQYF.

This clonotype appeared many times. The V and J genes are TRBV27 and TRBJ2-4, with D perhaps matching TRBD2 (7 bases). Trimming left V 5 bases short and J 4 bases short, with 24 bases between. The CDR3 spans 18 residues. Germline V lookup: CDR1 MNHEY, CDR2 SMNVEV (reference sequence). The CDR3 region is CASSLRRGREHVKNIQYF. In DNA, the CDR3 is TGTGCCAGCAGTCTCCGGCGGGGGCGGGAGCACGTAAAAAACATTCAGTACTTC.

In this sample, this clonotype turned up a few times. The chain links TRBV30 to TRBJ2-5; no clear D gene. V shed 0 bases and J shed 0 bases, with 11 bases lying between them. This CDR3 is built from 15 residues. CDR1 GTSNPN and CDR2 SVGIG come from the germline V gene (reference sequence). CDR3 coding DNA: TGTGCCTGGAGTGTAAGGGAATGGTACCAAGAGACCCAGTACTTC. Translation: CAWSVREWYQETQYF.

This clonotype came up many times. The chain is built from TRBV20-1 and TRBJ2-2; no clear D gene. Germline V lookup: CDR1 DFQATT, CDR2 SNEGSKA (reference sequence). V lost 3 bases and J lost 4, with 15 bases in between. CDR3 length: 15 residues. The CDR3 DNA sequence: TGCAGTGCTAGGAGGAGCTACCTTTCCACCGGGGAGCTGTTTTTT. Translation gives CSARRSYLSTGELFF.

This clonotype was observed at least ten times. V and J are TRBV9 and TRBJ2-3; D remains ambiguous. There are 14 residues in the CDR3. V was shortened by 4 bases and J by 6 bases, with 15 bases between the two germline ends. CDR1 is SGDLS and CDR2 is YYNGEE in the germline V gene. CDR3 sequence: CASSPSRAGDTQYF. DNA of the CDR3: TGTGCCAGCAGCCCTAGTCGGGCAGGCGATACGCAGTATTTT.

This chain connects TRBV7-9 to TRBJ2-7; weak D call: TRBD1 (6 bases). This CDR3 is built from 15 residues. Germline CDR1 SEHNR, CDR2 FQNEAQ (reference sequence). Trimming shortened V by 0 bases and J by 1 base, and 10 bases separated the two germline ends. CDR3 DNA sequence: TGTGCCAGCAGCTTAGCGCTGGGGACATCCTACGAGCAGTACTTC. It yields the protein CASSLALGTSYEQYF.

The chain employs TRBV7-2 and TRBJ2-7; no definite D call. V was shortened by 0 bases and J by 0 bases, with 9 bases between the two germline ends. Germline values: CDR1 SGHTA, CDR2 FQGNSA. The length of the CDR3 is 15 residues. CDR3 nucleotide sequence: TGTGCCAGCAGCTTAGCCCCAAGGAGCTCCTACGAGCAGTACTTC. Amino acids: CASSLAPRSSYEQYF.

In its sample, this clonotype was seen many times. This rearrangement joins TRBV5-1 to TRBJ2-2, with D perhaps assigned TRBD1 or TRBD2 (5 bases each). Trimming pared 4 bases from V and 4 bases from J, leaving 17 bases between. The CDR3 has 16 residues. Germline loops: CDR1 SGHRS, CDR2 YFSETQ. This CDR3 reads CASSMFQGRGTGELFF. CDR3 bases: TGCGCCAGCAGCATGTTCCAGGGCCGGGGCACCGGGGAGCTGTTTTTT.

The chain carries TRBV18 and TRBJ2-7, with D tentatively TRBD1 or TRBD2 (5 bases each). The V and J ends lost 6 bases and 2 bases respectively, with 17 bases between them. Germline V gene sequence: CDR1 KGHSH, CDR2 LQKENI. The CDR3 sequence is 15 residues long. The CDR3 coding sequence is TGTGCCAGCTCCCCGACGGGGCAGAACACCTACGAGCAGTACTTC. This encodes CASSPTGQNTYEQYF.

This clonotype was recorded many times. The CDR3 DNA is TGTGCCACCAGTGATTGGCCGGGTTCAGAGACCCAGTACTTC. As protein: CATSDWPGSETQYF. J is TRBJ2-5 and V is TRBV24-1, with D unresolved. V dropped 2 bases and J dropped 4 bases, with 10 bases sitting between them. The CDR3 covers 14 residues. Germline V gene sequence: CDR1 KGHDR, CDR2 SFDVKD.

In its sample, this clonotype was seen many times. J is TRBJ2-7 and V is TRBV6-1; possible D gene TRBD2, 5 bases. Germline V lookup: CDR1 MNHNS, CDR2 SASEGT. The CDR3 consists of 13 residues. Trimming removed 4 bases at V and 2 bases at J, with 9 bases between. The CDR3 protein is CASSADGAYEQYF. DNA for the CDR3: TGTGCCAGCAGTGCAGACGGGGCCTACGAGCAGTACTTC.

This clonotype was seen only a few times. The chain links TRBV6-1 to TRBJ2-2; 7 bases line up with TRBD2. There are 14 residues in the CDR3. Per the germline V gene, CDR1 is MNHNS and CDR2 is SASEGT. V shed 8 bases, J shed 5 bases, and the junction held 8 bases outside the gene matches. The CDR3 bases are TGTGCCAGCGACTGGGGGGGTGGAACCGGGGAGCTGTTTTTT. Amino acids: CASDWGGGTGELFF.

This clonotype showed up many times. This sequence joins TRBV28 and TRBJ2-2, with 7 bases matching TRBD2. Looked up from germline, CDR1 is MDHEN and CDR2 is SYDVKM. CDR3 size: 14 residues. The trim removed 10 bases at V and 4 bases at J, leaving 9 bases unmatched. CDR3 sequence: CATTSAGSTGELFF. The CDR3 DNA sequence: TGTGCCACTACCTCAGCGGGAAGCACCGGGGAGCTGTTTTTT.

This clonotype was detected many times. The V and J genes are TRBV5-1 and TRBJ2-7; no firm D call. V was cut by 1 base and J by 5 bases, with 10 bases left in between. CDR3 length: 13 amino acids. Germline CDR1 SGHRS, CDR2 YFSETQ. The CDR3 DNA follows: TGCGCCAGCAGCTTGACAGTAGAGAACGAGCAGTACTTC. Translation gives CASSLTVENEQYF.

This clonotype has a count of ten or more. The gene calls are TRBV12-3 or TRBV12-4 and TRBJ2-3; D gene uncertain. The V end lost 2 bases, the J end lost 0 bases, and 12 bases lay between the germline ends. This CDR3 contains 16 residues. The CDR3 region is CASSLQAGISTDTQYF. CDR3 DNA sequence: TGTGCCAGCAGTTTACAGGCTGGGATTAGCACAGATACGCAGTATTTT.

This clonotype was counted many times. This sequence joins TRBV28 and TRBJ2-1; 8 bases line up with TRBD2. Germline values: CDR1 MDHEN, CDR2 SYDVKM. V was pared by 4 bases and J by 2 bases, with 4 bases of the junction left unmatched. The CDR3 sequence is 15 residues long. CDR3 in amino acids: CASSSPSGPYNEQFF. CDR3 sequence (DNA): TGTGCCAGCAGTTCGCCTAGCGGGCCCTACAATGAGCAGTTCTTC.

There are many counts of this clonotype. The rearrangement uses TRBV29-1 and TRBJ2-2; D is undetermined. V was pared by 6 bases and J by 0 bases, with 14 bases between. CDR1 and CDR2 (germline): SQVTM, ANQGSEA. The CDR3 runs to 15 residues. Here the CDR3 DNA reads TGCAGCGTCGCCCGACATACCGCGAACACCGGGGAGCTGTTTTTT. It encodes CSVARHTANTGELFF.

J is TRBJ2-5 and V is TRBV11-2, with D uncertain. Germline values: CDR1 SGHAT, CDR2 FQNNGV. This CDR3 comprises 14 residues. The V gene lost 1 base and the J gene lost 4 bases, with 10 bases spanning the gap. CDR3 coding DNA: TGTGCCAGCAGCTTAGTCCCAGTGGGAGAGACCCAGTACTTC. It codes for CASSLVPVGETQYF.